The source of this T cell receptor (beta chain) is a study of blood T cell repertoires in COVID-19. The CDR3 consists of 12 residues. V dropped 0 bases and J dropped 7 bases, with 6 bases sitting between them. The germline V gene has CDR1 MNHEY and CDR2 SVGAGI. This clone was found once. Original processing notes: Amplifying reference gene primers gave estimates of nucleated cell counts. Clones were read by immunoSEQ multiplex PCR, and TCRdb kept only the in-frame ones, dropping some. Clone size and the V and J calls come from that table; the DNA yielded D and trimming. The sample yields 75,000 to 90,000 clones, 80% seen once.

Sequenced material: peripheral blood. This chain joins TRBV6-5 and TRBJ1-2; D is unclear. The clonotype originates from a woman aged 40 to 49 with active or convalescent COVID-19. CDR3 loop: CASSYSAGGYTF. The CDR3 DNA follows: TGTGCCAGCAGTTACTCGGCGGGTGGCTACACCTTC.